The 17 T cell receptor beta chains below all came from one sample that was sequenced in a study of blood T cell repertoires in COVID-19. The repertoire was sequenced with immunoSEQ multiplex PCR; TCRdb's copy has only in-frame clones and lacks some. The table shows some 270,000 clones, with around 85% occurring only once. Sequenced input: PBMCs or T cells enriched from blood (not recorded which). Receptors were obtained from a woman aged 50 to 60 with acute COVID-19.

In nucleotides, the CDR3 is TGTGCCTCGGAGCGGGGTTCCTACGAGCAGTACTTC. It is translated as CASERGSYEQYF. The V gene is TRBV30, the J gene TRBJ2-7; 7 bases align to TRBD2. After removal of 7 bases from V and 1 base from J, the junction contained 4 bases not matched to a gene. This CDR3 region has 12 residues. Looked up from germline, CDR1 is GTSNPN and CDR2 is SVGIG (reference sequence).

The rearrangement joins TRBV10-3 to TRBJ2-2; D not resolved. Germline assignment: CDR1 ENHRY and CDR2 SYGVKD. V was pared by 2 bases and J by 0 bases, with 4 bases between. This CDR3 is 14 amino acids long. CDR3 coding DNA: TGTGCCATCAGTGAGCGTCCGAACACCGGGGAGCTGTTTTTT. This sequence encodes CAISERPNTGELFF.

This rearrangement joins TRBV9 to TRBJ1-4, with TRBD1 as a possible D gene (6 bases). CDR1 is SGDLS and CDR2 is YYNGEE in the germline V gene. V was cut by 0 bases and J by 7 bases, with 13 bases left in between. This CDR3 comprises 15 residues. CDR3 nucleotide sequence: TGTGCCAGCAGCGTAGCGCAGGGGATCTCTGAAAAACTGTTTTTT. Translated: CASSVAQGISEKLFF.

The sample holds one count of this clone. The chain carries TRBV5-1 and TRBJ1-2; D call uncertain. The CDR3 totals 13 residues. The germline CDR1 and CDR2 sequences are SGHRS and YFSETQ. V lost 3 bases and J lost 5, with 11 bases in between. The CDR3 DNA sequence: TGCGCCAGCAGCTCCTCCCCAGCGTATGGCTACACCTTC. Its translation is CASSSSPAYGYTF.

This clone occurred once. The gene calls are TRBV15 and TRBJ2-1; 8 bases fit TRBD1. This CDR3 is 17 amino acids long. CDR1 and CDR2 from the germline V gene are LNHNV and YYDKDF (reference sequence). V dropped 0 bases and J dropped 3; count of bases not matched to a gene: 7. The CDR3 bases are TGTGCCACCAGCAGAGATCCAGGGGGCACCCACTACAATGAGCAGTTCTTC. Its translation: CATSRDPGGTHYNEQFF.

The chain employs TRBV7-2 and TRBJ1-3; D uncertain. V was pared by 4 bases and J by 0 bases, with 16 bases between. The germline V gene has CDR1 SGHTA and CDR2 FQGNSA. This CDR3 spans 17 amino acids. The CDR3 is CASSSRGYQSSGNTIYF. The CDR3 nucleotides are TGTGCCAGCAGCTCGCGAGGATACCAGAGCTCTGGAAACACCATATATTTT.

The chain combines TRBV6-5 with TRBJ2-7; 7 bases are a match to TRBD1. The ends lost 0 bases at V and 5 bases at J; junction bases unmatched: 7. The CDR3 loop spans 15 amino acids. Germline V gene lookup returns CDR1 MNHEY and CDR2 SVGAGI. Here the CDR3 reads CASSYSWGQSNEQYF. The CDR3 nucleotides read TGTGCCAGCAGTTACTCGTGGGGACAGTCTAACGAGCAGTACTTC.

Only a few counts were recorded for this clone. The V call is TRBV25-1, the J call TRBJ1-1; tentatively, D is TRBD1 (5 bases). Germline CDR1 MGHDK, CDR2 SYGVNS. This CDR3 contains 14 residues. Trimming removed 5 bases from V and 6 bases from J, with 16 bases in between. The CDR3 DNA sequence: TGTGCCAGCAGTCCCCTTACGGCAGGGTCTGAAGCTTTCTTT. Its protein is CASSPLTAGSEAFF.

This chain uses TRBV6-1 with TRBJ1-2; tentatively, D is TRBD1 (6 bases). Deletions cut 1 base from V and 4 bases from J, with 16 bases between. CDR1 MNHNS and CDR2 SASEGT come from the germline V gene. The CDR3 has 16 residues. This CDR3 reads CASSEGDIGDSYGYTF. The CDR3 bases are TGTGCCAGCAGTGAAGGGGACATCGGAGATAGCTATGGCTACACCTTC.

The table lists this clone with a few counts. The chain couples TRBV30 to TRBJ2-2; TRBD2 aligns across 8 bases. J was trimmed by 4 bases and V by 5 bases; bases with no gene match: 9. Germline CDR1 is GTSNPN and CDR2 is SVGIG (reference sequence). CDR3 length: 15 amino acids. In nucleotides, the CDR3 is TGTGCCTGGCGGAACGGGGGGGCCTCCACCGGGGAGCTGTTTTTT. It encodes CAWRNGGASTGELFF.

The rearrangement joins TRBV7-2 to TRBJ2-7, with TRBD2 as a possible D gene (6 bases). Germline assignment: CDR1 SGHTA and CDR2 FQGNSA. This CDR3 contains 15 residues. The germline V and J ends were trimmed by 5 bases and 4 bases, with 18 bases remaining between them. As DNA, the CDR3 is TGTGCCAGCAGCCGCCACCGGGAGAGGCTGTACGAGCAGTACTTC. It codes for CASSRHRERLYEQYF.

The V and J genes are TRBV6-6 and TRBJ1-1; 8 nucleotides align to TRBD1. The CDR3 length is 14 residues. V trimming: 5 bases; J trimming: 4 bases; junction bases outside the gene matches: 6. Looked up from germline, CDR1 is MNHNY and CDR2 is SVGAGI (reference sequence). CDR3 bases: TGTGCCAGCAGTAAGGACAGGGTCCGCACTGAAGCTTTCTTT. Amino acids: CASSKDRVRTEAFF.

This chain joins TRBV6-5 and TRBJ2-7; 7 nucleotides align to TRBD1. The CDR3 contains 14 residues. The ends lost 8 bases at V and 4 bases at J; junction bases unmatched: 11. The germline gives CDR1 MNHEY, CDR2 SVGAGI. The CDR3, as DNA: TGTGCCAGCCGAAAACAGGGGATGGCTTACGAGCAGTACTTC. Its protein product is CASRKQGMAYEQYF.

Here the CDR3 DNA reads TGTGCCAGCAGTATCACAGGCTACGAGCAGTACTTC. This translates into CASSITGYEQYF. The genes are TRBV27 and TRBJ2-7; tentative D call: TRBD1 (5 bases). CDR1 and CDR2 (germline): MNHEY, SMNVEV (reference sequence). The germline V and J ends were trimmed by 5 bases and 3 bases, with 8 bases remaining between them. The CDR3 spans 12 residues.

This clone was seen a single time. This chain connects TRBV6-2 or TRBV6-3 to TRBJ2-1, with 8 bases lining up with TRBD1. The CDR3 consists of 19 residues. Germline V gene data show CDR1 as MNHEY and CDR2 as SVGEGT. Losses at the gene ends were 4 bases for V and 0 bases for J; bases not matched to a gene: 14. The CDR3 DNA reads as TGTGCCAGCAGTTTAGTGGACAGGGCTCACCCGAGCTCCTACAATGAGCAGTTCTTC. Amino acids: CASSLVDRAHPSSYNEQFF.

The chain uses TRBV6-5 and TRBJ1-2; D not resolved. This CDR3 is built from 12 residues. Germline CDR1 is MNHEY and CDR2 is SVGAGI. V gave up 7 bases and J gave up 3 bases, with 9 bases separating them. Written as DNA, the CDR3 is TGTGCCAGCAAGACAACCGACTATGGCTACACCTTC. Translated: CASKTTDYGYTF.

The CDR3 here is CAISGPRTSNTEAFF. The CDR3 coding sequence is TGTGCCATCAGTGGTCCTAGGACATCGAACACTGAAGCTTTCTTT. J is TRBJ1-1 and V is TRBV10-3; a possible D gene is TRBD1 (5 bases). CDR3 size: 15 residues. Trimming took off 4 bases at V and 1 base at J, with 13 bases between the two ends. CDR1 is ENHRY and CDR2 is SYGVKD in the germline V gene.